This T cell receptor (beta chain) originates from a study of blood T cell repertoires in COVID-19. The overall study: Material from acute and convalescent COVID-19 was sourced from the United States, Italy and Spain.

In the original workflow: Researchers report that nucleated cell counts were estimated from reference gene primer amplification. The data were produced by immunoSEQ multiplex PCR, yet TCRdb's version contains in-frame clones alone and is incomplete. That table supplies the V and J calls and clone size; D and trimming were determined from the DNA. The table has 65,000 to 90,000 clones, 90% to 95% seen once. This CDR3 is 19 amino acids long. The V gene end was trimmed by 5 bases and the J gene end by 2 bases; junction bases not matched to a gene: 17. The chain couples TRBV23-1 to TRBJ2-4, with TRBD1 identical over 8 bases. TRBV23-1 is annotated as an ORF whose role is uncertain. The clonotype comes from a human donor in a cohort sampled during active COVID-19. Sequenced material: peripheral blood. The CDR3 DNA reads TGCGCCAGCAGTACTGTAGGACAGGGACCAGACTTGACCAAAAACATTCAGTACTTC. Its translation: CASSTVGQGPDLTKNIQYF.